This TCR beta chain emerged from a study of shared clonotypes between healthy human individuals. Study findings and constraints: Naive subsets usually exceeded memory subsets in estimated richness. Clonotypes which were not shared had lower generation probabilities than clonotypes that all four donors shared.

Profiling relied on immunoSEQ multiplex PCR, and the TCRdb table lists in-frame clones only, not all of them. The sample has 850,000 to 1,200,000 clones; about 70% are singletons. Details on this clone: As yet, its antigen is unknown.

Recent vaccinations or acute infections were absent in the healthy HIV-negative adult donors. The sequenced sample consisted of memory CD4+ T cells sorted from blood. The subset: CD45RA-negative fraction. The TCR was taken from a man between 18 and 35 years old in good health.

CDR3 region: CASSTTGGQETQYF. The CDR3 nucleotides read TGTGCCAGTAGTACGACCGGGGGACAAGAGACCCAGTACTTC. The rearrangement joins TRBV19 to TRBJ2-5, with D perhaps TRBD2 (6 bases). This CDR3 has 14 residues. Trimming took off 4 bases at V and 2 bases at J, with 11 bases between the two ends. Looked up from germline, CDR1 is LNHDA and CDR2 is SQIVND (reference sequence).